The clone carrying this T cell receptor (beta chain) came up many times. As yet, its antigen is unknown. This record comes from a study of metastatic and nonmetastatic thyroid tumors. Broader study findings: For both blood and tumor, malignant thyroid tumors reportedly showed significantly higher TCR beta diversity than benign nodules did.

As handled by the study authors: Built for papillary thyroid cancer, a distant-metastasis classifier drew on CDR3 differences across clinicopathological groups. TCRdb reanalyzed the PCR reads via MiXCR. TCRdb's processing, not the authors', yielded these V and J calls. Of around 20,000 clones listed, around a sixth are singletons. Each patient went into thyroid surgery without having received any treatment. The TCR comes from a male donor with papillary thyroid cancer or a benign thyroid nodule (not recorded which). Some clones in this sample may be carry-over from other donors' samples. The specimen sequenced was blood.

This CDR3 is CASSEGAGYNEQFF. The CDR3 DNA sequence: TGTGCCAGCAGTGAAGGGGCTGGCTACAATGAGCAGTTCTTC. The V call is TRBV6-4, the J call TRBJ2-1, with D perhaps TRBD1 (5 bases). This CDR3 is built from 14 residues. Trimming removed 3 bases from V and 3 bases from J, with 9 bases in between. CDR1 and CDR2 (germline): MRHNA, SNTAGT.